This section outlines one T cell receptor (beta chain) sequence together with its context. This sample stems from a study of blood T cell repertoires in COVID-19. Unmatched junction bases numbered 6, after V lost 4 bases and J lost 6 bases. The CDR3 covers 14 residues. The germline V gene encodes CDR1 MNHEY and CDR2 SMNVEV (reference sequence). The assay was immunoSEQ multiplex PCR, and TCRdb's table has in-frame clones only and misses some. The sample holds 70,000 to 95,000 clones, approximately 92% seen once. The material sequenced was peripheral blood. The sequence was obtained from a woman in her fifties or sixties with active COVID-19. J is TRBJ2-1 and V is TRBV27, with 7 bases fitting TRBD1. The CDR3 DNA sequence: TGTGCCAGCAGTTCGACAGGGCCCCCCAATGAGCAGTTCTTC. Translated: CASSSTGPPNEQFF.